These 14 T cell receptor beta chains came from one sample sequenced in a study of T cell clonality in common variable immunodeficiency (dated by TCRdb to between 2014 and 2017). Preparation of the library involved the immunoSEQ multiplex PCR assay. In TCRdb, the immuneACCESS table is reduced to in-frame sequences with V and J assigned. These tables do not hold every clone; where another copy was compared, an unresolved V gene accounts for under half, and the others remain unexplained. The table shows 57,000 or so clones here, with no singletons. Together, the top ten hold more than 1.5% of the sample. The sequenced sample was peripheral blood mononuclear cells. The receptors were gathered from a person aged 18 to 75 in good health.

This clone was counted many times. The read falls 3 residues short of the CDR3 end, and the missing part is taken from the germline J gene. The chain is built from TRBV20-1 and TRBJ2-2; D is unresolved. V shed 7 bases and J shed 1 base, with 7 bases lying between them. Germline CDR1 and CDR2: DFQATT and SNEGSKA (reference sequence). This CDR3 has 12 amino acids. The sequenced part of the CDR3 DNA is TGCAGTGTCCGCAGGAACACCGGGGAG. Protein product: CSVRRNTGE. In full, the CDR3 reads CSVRRNTGELFF.

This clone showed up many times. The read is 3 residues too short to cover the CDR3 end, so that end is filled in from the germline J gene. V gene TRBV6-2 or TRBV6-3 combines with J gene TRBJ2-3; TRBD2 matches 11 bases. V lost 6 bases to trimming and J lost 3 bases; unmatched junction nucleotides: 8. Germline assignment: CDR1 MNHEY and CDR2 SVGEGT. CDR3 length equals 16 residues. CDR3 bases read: TGTGCCAGCAGAGCCTATAGCGGGAGGGGGACAGATACG. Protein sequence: CASRAYSGRGTDT. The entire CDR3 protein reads CASRAYSGRGTDTQYF.

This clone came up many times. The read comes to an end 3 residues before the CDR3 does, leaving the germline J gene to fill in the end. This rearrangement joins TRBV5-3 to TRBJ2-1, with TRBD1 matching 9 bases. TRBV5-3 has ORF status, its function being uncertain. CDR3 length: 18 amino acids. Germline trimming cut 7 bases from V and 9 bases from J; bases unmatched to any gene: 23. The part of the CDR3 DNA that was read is TGTGCCAGAGTACGACTGAAGAAACAGGGGGCGCGAAACGGTGAG. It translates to CARVRLKKQGARNGE. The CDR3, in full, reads CARVRLKKQGARNGEQFF.

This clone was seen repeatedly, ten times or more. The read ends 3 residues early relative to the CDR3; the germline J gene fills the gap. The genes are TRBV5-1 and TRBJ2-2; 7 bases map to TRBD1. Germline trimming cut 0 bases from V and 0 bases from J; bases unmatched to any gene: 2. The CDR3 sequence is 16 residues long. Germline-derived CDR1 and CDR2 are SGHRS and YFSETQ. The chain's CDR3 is CASSLDRGANTGELFF. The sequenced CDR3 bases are TGCGCCAGCAGCTTGGACAGGGGAGCGAACACCGGGGAG.

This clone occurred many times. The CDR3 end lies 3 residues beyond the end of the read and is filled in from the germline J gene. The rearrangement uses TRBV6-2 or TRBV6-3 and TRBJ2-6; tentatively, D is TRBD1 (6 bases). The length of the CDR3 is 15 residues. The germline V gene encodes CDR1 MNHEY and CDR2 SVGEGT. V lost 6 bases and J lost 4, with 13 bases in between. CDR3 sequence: CASRITGLGANVLTF. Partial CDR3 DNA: TGTGCCAGCAGAATAACAGGGCTCGGGGCCAACGTC.

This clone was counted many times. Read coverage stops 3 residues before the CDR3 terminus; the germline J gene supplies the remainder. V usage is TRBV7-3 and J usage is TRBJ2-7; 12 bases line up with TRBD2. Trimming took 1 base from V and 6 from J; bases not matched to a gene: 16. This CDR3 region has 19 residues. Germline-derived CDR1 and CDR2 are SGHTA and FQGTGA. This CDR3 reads CASSLNSGLAGGEGTEQYF. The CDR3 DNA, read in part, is TGTGCCAGCAGCTTAAATTCCGGGCTAGCGGGAGGGGAGGGGACCGAG.

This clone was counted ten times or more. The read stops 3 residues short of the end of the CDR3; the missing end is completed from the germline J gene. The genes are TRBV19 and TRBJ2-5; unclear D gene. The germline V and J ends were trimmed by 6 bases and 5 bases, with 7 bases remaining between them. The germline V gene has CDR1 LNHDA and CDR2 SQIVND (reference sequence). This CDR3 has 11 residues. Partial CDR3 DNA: TGTGCCAGTAGAAGCGTGGAGACC. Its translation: CASRSVET. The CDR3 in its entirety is CASRSVETQYF.

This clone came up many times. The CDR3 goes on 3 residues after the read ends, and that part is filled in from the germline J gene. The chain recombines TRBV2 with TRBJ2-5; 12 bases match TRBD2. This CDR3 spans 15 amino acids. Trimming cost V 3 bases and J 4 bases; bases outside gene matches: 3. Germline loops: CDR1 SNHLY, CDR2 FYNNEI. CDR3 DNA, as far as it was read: TGTGCCAGCAGTGACGGACTAGCGGGGTTAGAGACC. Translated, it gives CASSDGLAGLET. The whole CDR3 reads CASSDGLAGLETQYF.

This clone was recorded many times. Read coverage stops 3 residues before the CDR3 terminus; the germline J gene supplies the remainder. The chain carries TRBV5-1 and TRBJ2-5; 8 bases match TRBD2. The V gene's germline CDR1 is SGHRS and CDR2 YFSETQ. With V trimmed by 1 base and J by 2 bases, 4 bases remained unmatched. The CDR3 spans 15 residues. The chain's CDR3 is CASSLRGGGQETQYF. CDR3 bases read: TGCGCCAGCAGCTTGCGGGGGGGCGGTCAAGAGACC.

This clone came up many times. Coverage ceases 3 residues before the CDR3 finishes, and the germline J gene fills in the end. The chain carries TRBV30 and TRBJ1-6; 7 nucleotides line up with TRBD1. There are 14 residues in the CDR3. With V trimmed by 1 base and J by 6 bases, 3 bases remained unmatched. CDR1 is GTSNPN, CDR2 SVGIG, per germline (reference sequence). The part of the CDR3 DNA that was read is TGTGCCTGGAGTGGACAGGGCCGTAATTCACCC. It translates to CAWSGQGRNSP. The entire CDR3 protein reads CAWSGQGRNSPLHF. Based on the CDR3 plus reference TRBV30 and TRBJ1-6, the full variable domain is SQTIHQWPATLVQPVGSPLSLECTVEGTSNPNLYWYRQAAGRGLQLLFYSVGIGQISSEVPQNLSASRPQDRQFILSSKKLLLSDSGFYLCAWSGQGRNSPLHFGNGTRLTVT.

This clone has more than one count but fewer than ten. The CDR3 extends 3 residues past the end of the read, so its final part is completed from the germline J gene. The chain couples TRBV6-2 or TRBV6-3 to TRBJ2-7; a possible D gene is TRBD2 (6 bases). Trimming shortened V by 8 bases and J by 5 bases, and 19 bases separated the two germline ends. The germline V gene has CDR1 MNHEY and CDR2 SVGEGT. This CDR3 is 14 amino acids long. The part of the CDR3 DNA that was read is TGTGCCAGCCACTCGCGGGGCGGAATTAACGAG. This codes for CASHSRGGINE. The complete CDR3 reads CASHSRGGINEQYF.

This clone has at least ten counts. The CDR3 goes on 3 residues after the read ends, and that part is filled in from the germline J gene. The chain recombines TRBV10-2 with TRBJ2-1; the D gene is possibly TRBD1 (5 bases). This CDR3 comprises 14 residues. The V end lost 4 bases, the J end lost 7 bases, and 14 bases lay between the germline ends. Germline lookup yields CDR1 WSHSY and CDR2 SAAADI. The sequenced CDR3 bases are TGCGCCAGCAGTGGTCCAAGTCAGGGTAATGAG. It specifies CASSGPSQGNE. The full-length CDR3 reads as CASSGPSQGNEQFF.

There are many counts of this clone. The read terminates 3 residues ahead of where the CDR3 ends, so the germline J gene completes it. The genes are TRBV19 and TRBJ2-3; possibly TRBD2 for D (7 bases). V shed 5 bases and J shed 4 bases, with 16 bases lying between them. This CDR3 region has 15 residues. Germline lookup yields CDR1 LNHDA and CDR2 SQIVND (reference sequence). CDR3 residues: CASSPLRGGADTQYF. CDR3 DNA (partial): TGTGCCAGTAGTCCACTTAGGGGGGGCGCAGATACG.

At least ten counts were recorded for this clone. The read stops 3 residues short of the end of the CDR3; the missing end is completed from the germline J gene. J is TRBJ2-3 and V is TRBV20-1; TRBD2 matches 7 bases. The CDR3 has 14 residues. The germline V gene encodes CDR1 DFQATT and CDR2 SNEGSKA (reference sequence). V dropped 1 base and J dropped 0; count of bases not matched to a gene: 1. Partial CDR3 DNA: TGCAGTGCTAGAGTTAGCGGGAGCACAGATACG. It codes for CSARVSGSTDT. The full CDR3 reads CSARVSGSTDTQYF.